A selection of T cell receptor beta chains follows, all from one sample in a study of monozygotic twins with inflammatory bowel disease. TCRdb re-called the 5' RACE reads and gives one entry per CDR3 protein, without DNA. The sample table sets out under 150,000 distinct CDR3 sequences. Sequencing was carried out using blood. These receptors were taken from a human donor with ulcerative colitis or Crohn's disease, or a healthy co-twin of an affected twin (not recorded which). Both conserved end residues are part of each CDR3.

>TRBV6-2/TRBV6-3|TRBJ2-7
CASTRRTGAYEQYF
>TRBV5-5|TRBJ1-6
CASSFGEGYSPLHF
>TRBV25-1|TRBJ1-1
CASSEQGWSMDTEAFF
>TRBV14|TRBJ2-7
CASSQDLIAALYF
>TRBV7-9|TRBJ1-4
CASSPRRTNEKLFF
>TRBV11-3|TRBJ2-7
CASSLDAGAPYEQYF
>TRBV6-5|TRBJ2-3
CASSYALAGGYEDTQYF
>TRBV18|TRBJ2-1
CASSPLGGNEQFF
>TRBV20-1|TRBJ1-3
CSAFRAGEGSGNTIYF
>TRBV6-2/TRBV6-3|TRBJ2-1
CASSFAPRGYNEQFF
>TRBV24-1|TRBJ1-5
CATPLLLNSNQPQHF
>TRBV12-3/TRBV12-4|TRBJ1-1
CASRTSHTEAFF
>TRBV7-2|TRBJ1-4
CASSSQGPGYEKLFF
>TRBV5-1|TRBJ1-4
CASSLQGHNEKLFF
>TRBV6-2/TRBV6-3|TRBJ1-2
CASSYPTGIGYGYTF
>TRBV12-3/TRBV12-4|TRBJ2-2
CASSLAGTAAANTGELFF
>TRBV7-9|TRBJ2-7
CASSFRQGYEQYF
>TRBV20-1|TRBJ1-4
CSASEAGQFNEKLFF
>TRBV6-2/TRBV6-3|TRBJ2-7
CASSYRDRGKMNYEQYF
>TRBV7-2|TRBJ2-3
CASSLGLRTDTQYF
>TRBV5-1|TRBJ2-2
CASTLRVTGELFF
>TRBV27|TRBJ2-3
CASSSTRPDTQYF
>TRBV7-2|TRBJ2-5
CASSLAGRVETQYF
>TRBV5-1|TRBJ2-7
CASSPGLAGAYEQYF
>TRBV2|TRBJ2-1
CASSEMAQQYNEQFF
>TRBV7-2|TRBJ2-5
CASSTRAHGETQYF
>TRBV4-3|TRBJ2-1
CASSRSGGGLSYNEQFF
>TRBV27|TRBJ2-2
CASSSLAGEANTGELFF
>TRBV18|TRBJ2-7
CASSPWPLGGLRDEQYF